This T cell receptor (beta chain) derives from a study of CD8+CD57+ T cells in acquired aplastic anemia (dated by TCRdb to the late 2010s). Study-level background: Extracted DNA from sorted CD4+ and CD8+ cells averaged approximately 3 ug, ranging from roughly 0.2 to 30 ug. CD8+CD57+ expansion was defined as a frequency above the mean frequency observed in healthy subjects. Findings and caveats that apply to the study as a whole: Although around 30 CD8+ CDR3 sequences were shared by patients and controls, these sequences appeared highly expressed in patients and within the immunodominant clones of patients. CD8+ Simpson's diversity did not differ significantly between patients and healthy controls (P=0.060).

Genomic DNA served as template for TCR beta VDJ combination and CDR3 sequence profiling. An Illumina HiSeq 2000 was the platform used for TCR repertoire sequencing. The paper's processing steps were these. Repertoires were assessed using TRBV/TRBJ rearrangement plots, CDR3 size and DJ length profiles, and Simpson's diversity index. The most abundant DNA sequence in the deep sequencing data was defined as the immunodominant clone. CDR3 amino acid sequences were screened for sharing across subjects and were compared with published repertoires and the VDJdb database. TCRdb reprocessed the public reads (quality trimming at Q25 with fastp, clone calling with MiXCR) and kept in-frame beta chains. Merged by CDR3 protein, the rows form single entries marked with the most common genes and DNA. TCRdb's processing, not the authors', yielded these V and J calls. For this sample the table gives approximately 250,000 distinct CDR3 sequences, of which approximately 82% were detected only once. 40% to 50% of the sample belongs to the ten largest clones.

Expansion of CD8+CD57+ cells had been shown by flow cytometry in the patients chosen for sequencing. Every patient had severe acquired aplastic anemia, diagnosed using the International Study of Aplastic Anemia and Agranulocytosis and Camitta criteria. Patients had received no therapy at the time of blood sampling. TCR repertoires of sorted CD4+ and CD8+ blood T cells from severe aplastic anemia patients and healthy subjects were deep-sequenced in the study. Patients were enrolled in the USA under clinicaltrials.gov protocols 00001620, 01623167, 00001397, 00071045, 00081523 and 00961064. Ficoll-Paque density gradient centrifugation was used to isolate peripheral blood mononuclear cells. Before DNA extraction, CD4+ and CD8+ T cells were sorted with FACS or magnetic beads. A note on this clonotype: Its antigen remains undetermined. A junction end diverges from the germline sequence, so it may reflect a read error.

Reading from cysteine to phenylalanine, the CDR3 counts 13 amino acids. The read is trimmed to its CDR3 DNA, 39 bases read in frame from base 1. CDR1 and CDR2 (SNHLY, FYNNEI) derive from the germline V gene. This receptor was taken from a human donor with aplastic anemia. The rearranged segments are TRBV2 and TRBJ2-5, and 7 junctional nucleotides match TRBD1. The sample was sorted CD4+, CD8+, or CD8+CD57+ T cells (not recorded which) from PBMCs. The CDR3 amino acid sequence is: CSGWEQGQETQYF. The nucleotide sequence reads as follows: TGCAGCGGTTGGGAACAGGGGCAAGAGACCCAGTACTTC.